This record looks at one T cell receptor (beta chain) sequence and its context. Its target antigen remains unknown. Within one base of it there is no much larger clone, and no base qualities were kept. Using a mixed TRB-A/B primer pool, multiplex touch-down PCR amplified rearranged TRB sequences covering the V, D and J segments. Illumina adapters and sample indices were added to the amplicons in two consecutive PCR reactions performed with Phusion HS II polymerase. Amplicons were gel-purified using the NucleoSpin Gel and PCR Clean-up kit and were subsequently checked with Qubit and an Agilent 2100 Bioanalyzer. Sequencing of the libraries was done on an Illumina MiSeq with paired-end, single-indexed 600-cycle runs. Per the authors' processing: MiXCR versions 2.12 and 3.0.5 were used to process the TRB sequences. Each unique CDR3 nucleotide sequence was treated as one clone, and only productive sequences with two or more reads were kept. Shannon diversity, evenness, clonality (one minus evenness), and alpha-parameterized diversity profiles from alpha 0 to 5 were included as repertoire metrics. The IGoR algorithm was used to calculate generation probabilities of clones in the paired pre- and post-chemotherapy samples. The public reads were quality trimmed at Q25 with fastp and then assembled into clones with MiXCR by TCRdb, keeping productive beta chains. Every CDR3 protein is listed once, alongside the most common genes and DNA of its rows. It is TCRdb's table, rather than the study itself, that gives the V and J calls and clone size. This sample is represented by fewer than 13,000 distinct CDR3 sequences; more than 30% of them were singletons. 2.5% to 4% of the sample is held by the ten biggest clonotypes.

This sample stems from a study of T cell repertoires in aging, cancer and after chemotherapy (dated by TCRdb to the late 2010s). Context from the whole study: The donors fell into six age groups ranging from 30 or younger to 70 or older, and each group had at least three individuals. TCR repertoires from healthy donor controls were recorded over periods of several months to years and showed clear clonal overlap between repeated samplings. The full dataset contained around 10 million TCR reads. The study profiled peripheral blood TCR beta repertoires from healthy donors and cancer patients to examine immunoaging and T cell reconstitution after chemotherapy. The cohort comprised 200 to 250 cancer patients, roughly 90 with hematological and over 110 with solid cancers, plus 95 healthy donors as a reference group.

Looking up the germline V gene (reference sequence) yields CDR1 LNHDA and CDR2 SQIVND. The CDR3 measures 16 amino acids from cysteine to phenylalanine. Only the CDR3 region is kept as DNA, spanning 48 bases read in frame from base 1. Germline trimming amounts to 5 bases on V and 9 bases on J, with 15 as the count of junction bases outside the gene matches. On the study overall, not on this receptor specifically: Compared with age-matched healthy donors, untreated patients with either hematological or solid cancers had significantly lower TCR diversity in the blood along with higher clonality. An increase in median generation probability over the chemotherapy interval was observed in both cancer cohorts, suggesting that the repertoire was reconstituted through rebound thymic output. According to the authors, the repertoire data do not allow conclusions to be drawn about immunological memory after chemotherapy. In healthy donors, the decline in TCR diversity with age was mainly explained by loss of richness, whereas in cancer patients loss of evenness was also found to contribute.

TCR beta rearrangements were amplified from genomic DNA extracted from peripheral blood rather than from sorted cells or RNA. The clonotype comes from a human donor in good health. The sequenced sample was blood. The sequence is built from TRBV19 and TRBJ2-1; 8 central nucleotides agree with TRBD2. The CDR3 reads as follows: CASSREPSGSFGEQFF. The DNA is TGTGCCAGTAGTCGCGAACCCAGCGGGAGTTTTGGTGAGCAGTTCTTC.